Presented here are 14 T cell receptor beta chains from one specimen sequenced in a study of blood T cell repertoires in COVID-19. Repertoires were generated with immunoSEQ multiplex PCR, while TCRdb's copy carries only in-frame clones and drops some. This sample has about 260,000 clones, with about 89% found just once. The sample comprised peripheral blood. These receptors all come from a middle-aged woman who had recovered from COVID-19.

V and J are TRBV6-1 and TRBJ2-7; TRBD1 matches 9 bases. V was clipped by 2 bases and J by 3 bases; unmatched bases: 2. The CDR3 covers 14 residues. Germline CDR1 reads MNHNS; CDR2 reads SASEGT. CDR3 nucleotides: TGTGCCAGCAGTGAACTGGACAGGGGCTACGAGCAGTACTTC. Protein product: CASSELDRGYEQYF.

The chain has TRBV5-1 and TRBJ1-3, with D perhaps matching TRBD1 (6 bases). The CDR3 length is 22 residues. CDR1 is SGHRS, CDR2 YFSETQ, per germline. Trimming took 2 bases from V and 0 from J, leaving 30 bases between them. CDR3 protein: CASSLMGVSRGPNPYSGNTIYF. The DNA for the CDR3 is TGCGCCAGCAGCTTAATGGGTGTCAGCAGGGGCCCAAATCCGTACTCTGGAAACACCATATATTTT.

This chain joins TRBV12-3 or TRBV12-4 and TRBJ2-7, with TRBD1 identical over 7 bases. The CDR3 runs to 13 residues. Trimming cost V 3 bases and J 2 bases; bases outside gene matches: 1. The CDR3 DNA reads TGTGCCAGCAGTTTTGGACAGGCCTACGAGCAGTACTTC. As protein: CASSFGQAYEQYF.

The DNA for the CDR3 is TGTGCCAGTACCCGTGGCAGGGATGTCCAGGGTGAAAAACTGTTTTTT. It yields the protein CASTRGRDVQGEKLFF. The rearrangement uses TRBV19 and TRBJ1-4; D may be TRBD1 (5 bases). The CDR3 has 16 residues. V was trimmed by 7 bases and J by 7 bases, leaving 22 bases between them. The germline gives CDR1 LNHDA, CDR2 SQIVND (reference sequence).

The chain uses TRBV24-1 and TRBJ1-4, with 10 bases identical to TRBD1. V shed 3 bases, J shed 6 bases, and the junction held 6 bases outside the gene matches. CDR3 length: 16 residues. Germline CDR1 is KGHDR and CDR2 is SFDVKD. The CDR3 bases are TGTGCCACCAGTGATCTCCGGGACAGGGGATATGAAAAACTGTTTTTT. This sequence encodes CATSDLRDRGYEKLFF.

The chain is built from TRBV7-6 and TRBJ2-2, with 16 bases identical to TRBD2. In germline, CDR1 is SGHVS, CDR2 FNYEAQ. V was clipped by 5 bases and J by 9 bases; unmatched bases: 12. The CDR3 sequence is 18 residues long. The CDR3: CASSRAGTSGGAARELFF. The CDR3 DNA is TGTGCCAGCAGCCGTGCCGGGACTAGCGGGGGGGCCGCCCGGGAGCTGTTTTTT.

This clone was seen a single time. The rearrangement uses TRBV10-1 and TRBJ2-7; TRBD1 aligns across 7 bases. This CDR3 spans 14 amino acids. Germline V gene sequence: CDR1 WNHNN, CDR2 SYGVQD (reference sequence). J gave up 3 bases and V 5 bases, and 7 bases lay outside the gene matches. CDR3 sequence (DNA): TGCGCCAGCAGTCCACCGGGACAGATCTACGAGCAGTACTTC. As protein: CASSPPGQIYEQYF.

The rearrangement links TRBV18 to TRBJ1-2, with D possibly matching TRBD1 (5 bases). The CDR3 sequence is 14 residues long. In germline, CDR1 is KGHSH, CDR2 LQKENI. V dropped 3 bases and J dropped 9 bases, with 17 bases sitting between them. CDR3 bases: TGTGCCAGCTCACCTTTCGAAGGGGAATGGCGCTACACCTTC. Its translation is CASSPFEGEWRYTF.

The chain links TRBV11-3 to TRBJ1-1; perhaps TRBD1 as D (5 bases). V was shortened by 2 bases and J by 5 bases, with 9 bases between the two germline ends. CDR3 length: 13 residues. Germline V gives CDR1 SGHNT, CDR2 YENEEA. The CDR3 coding sequence is TGTGCCAGCAGCTTATACCGGGGGACTGAAGCTTTCTTT. Protein sequence: CASSLYRGTEAFF.

This clone appeared a few times. The chain employs TRBV4-1 and TRBJ1-6; a weak D match, TRBD1 (5 bases). The germline gives CDR1 MGHRA, CDR2 YSYEKL. The V gene lost 0 bases and the J gene lost 4 bases, with 10 bases spanning the gap. The CDR3 covers 16 residues. CDR3 nucleotides: TGCGCCAGCAGCCAAGATCCCGGGGGATATAATTCACCCCTCCACTTT. Its protein product is CASSQDPGGYNSPLHF.

The rearrangement uses TRBV19 and TRBJ1-1, with 10 nucleotides matching TRBD1. This CDR3 has 16 residues. Germline CDR1 is LNHDA and CDR2 is SQIVND (reference sequence). Trimming at V came to 3 bases and at J to 0 bases, leaving 4 bases not matched to a gene. The CDR3 loop is CASSMWTGGMNTEAFF. Written as DNA, the CDR3 is TGTGCCAGTAGTATGTGGACAGGGGGGATGAACACTGAAGCTTTCTTT.

This clone appeared a single time. V gene TRBV10-3 combines with J gene TRBJ2-7; 11 bases are shared with TRBD2. CDR3 length: 15 residues. The germline V gene encodes CDR1 ENHRY and CDR2 SYGVKD. V dropped 6 bases and J dropped 0; count of bases not matched to a gene: 4. The CDR3 nucleotides read TGTGCCATCAGCATTACTAGCGGGGGCTCCTACGAGCAGTACTTC. Protein product: CAISITSGGSYEQYF.

V gene TRBV11-2 combines with J gene TRBJ2-4; maybe TRBD2 (5 bases). Germline CDR1 SGHAT, CDR2 FQNNGV. Trimming removed 7 bases from V and 0 bases from J, with 16 bases in between. The CDR3 extends over 16 amino acids. The CDR3 nucleotides are TGTGCCAGCACCCCGGTTGGAGGCCTAGCCAAAAACATTCAGTACTTC. Protein product: CASTPVGGLAKNIQYF.

The chain joins TRBV19 to TRBJ1-2; TRBD1 matches at 7 bases. Germline values: CDR1 LNHDA, CDR2 SQIVND (reference sequence). Germline trimming cut 1 base from V and 3 bases from J; bases unmatched to any gene: 11. There are 17 residues in the CDR3. For the CDR3, the DNA is TGTGCCAGTAGTATAGGGAGGACAGGTCGAAGCCACTATGGCTACACCTTC. Translating gives CASSIGRTGRSHYGYTF. Variable domain in full (rest from reference TRBV19 and TRBJ1-2): DGGITQSPKYLFRKEGQNVTLSCEQNLNHDAMYWYRQDPGQGLRLIYYSQIVNDFQKGDIAEGYSVSREKKESFPLTVTSAQKNPTAFYLCASSIGRTGRSHYGYTFGSGTRLTVV.